These 13 T cell receptor beta chains were sequenced from one sample in a study of blood T cell repertoires in COVID-19. The assay was immunoSEQ multiplex PCR, and TCRdb's table has in-frame clones only and misses some. Of 80,000 to 130,000 clones in the sample, around 90% are singletons; the top ten hold around 6%. The sequenced material came from peripheral blood. The receptors derive from a man in his sixties or seventies with acute or convalescent COVID-19.

The chain couples TRBV11-3 to TRBJ2-3, with TRBD2 identical over 9 bases. The CDR3 is 16 residues long. Germline CDR1 reads SGHNT; CDR2 reads YENEEA. V shed 1 base, J shed 0 bases, and the junction held 2 bases outside the gene matches. For the CDR3, the DNA is TGTGCCAGCAGCTTAGGGCGGGGGGGGAGCACAGATACGCAGTATTTT. Its protein is CASSLGRGGSTDTQYF. The variable domain in full, completed from reference TRBV11-3 and TRBJ2-3, reads EAGVVQSPRYKIIEKKQPVAFWCNPISGHNTLYWYLQNLGQGPELLIRYENEEAVDDSQLPKDRFSAERLKGVDSTLKIQPAELGDSAVYLCASSLGRGGSTDTQYFGPGTRLTVL.

The V call is TRBV28, the J call TRBJ2-7, with 11 bases aligning to TRBD2. V trimming: 7 bases; J trimming: 2 bases; junction bases outside the gene matches: 4. Germline CDR1 is MDHEN and CDR2 is SYDVKM. The length of the CDR3 is 14 residues. CDR3 sequence (DNA): TGTGCCAGCACGGGACTAGCGGATACCTACGAGCAGTACTTC. Translating it yields CASTGLADTYEQYF.

This rearrangement joins TRBV6-5 to TRBJ2-4, with 7 bases matching TRBD2. The CDR3 loop spans 13 amino acids. Germline CDR1 reads MNHEY; CDR2 reads SVGAGI. V lost 2 bases, J lost 5 bases, and 0 bases stayed unmatched. The CDR3 is CASSYGGENIQYF. The DNA for the CDR3 is TGTGCCAGCAGTTACGGGGGGGAAAACATTCAGTACTTC.

This chain joins TRBV7-3 and TRBJ2-1; 8 positions agree with TRBD2. Germline V gene lookup returns CDR1 SGHTA and CDR2 FQGTGA. Trimming removed 5 bases from V and 7 bases from J; junction bases left unmatched: 7. This CDR3 comprises 14 residues. CDR3 sequence reads: CASSPRGGRNEQFF. The CDR3 DNA follows: TGTGCCAGCAGCCCCCGCGGCGGGAGGAATGAGCAGTTCTTC.

This clone turned up a few times. The chain carries TRBV30 and TRBJ1-6; weak D call: TRBD1 (6 bases). The germline CDR1 and CDR2 sequences are GTSNPN and SVGIG (reference sequence). The CDR3 extends over 15 amino acids. Deletions cut 0 bases from V and 10 bases from J, with 16 bases between. CDR3 loop: CAWSVSPQGRSPLHF. In nucleotides, the CDR3 is TGTGCCTGGAGTGTCAGCCCTCAGGGGCGGTCACCCCTCCACTTT.

The V call is TRBV5-4, the J call TRBJ1-6; 11 nucleotides line up with TRBD1. CDR1 and CDR2 from the germline V gene are SGHNT and YYREEE (reference sequence). The length of the CDR3 is 15 residues. J lost 4 bases, V lost 6 bases, and 3 bases had no gene match. In nucleotides, the CDR3 is TGTGCCAGCACCCGGGACAGGGGGTATAATTCACCCCTCCACTTT. It specifies CASTRDRGYNSPLHF.

CDR3 sequence (DNA): TGTGCCAGCAGCTTAGACAGGGCTTATGGCTACACCTTC. Translated: CASSLDRAYGYTF. J is TRBJ1-2 and V is TRBV5-6; 7 nucleotides match TRBD1. The CDR3 is 13 amino acids. V trimming: 2 bases; J trimming: 5 bases; junction bases outside the gene matches: 3. Germline V CDR1 and CDR2: SGHDT, YYEEEE.

V and J are TRBV20-1 and TRBJ1-2; D ambiguous. Trimming cost V 8 bases and J 8 bases, with 12 bases left between them. This CDR3 is 10 amino acids long. Looked up from germline, CDR1 is DFQATT and CDR2 is SNEGSKA (reference sequence). The CDR3 bases are TGCAGTTGGAGTTTTCGGGGCTACACCTTC. It codes for CSWSFRGYTF.

This rearrangement joins TRBV18 to TRBJ2-7, with 11 bases lining up with TRBD2. Trimming removed 3 bases from V and 8 bases from J; junction bases left unmatched: 15. In germline, CDR1 is KGHSH, CDR2 LQKENI. The CDR3 is made up of 17 amino acids. The CDR3 loop reads CASSPRTSGPYLIKQYF. Here the CDR3 DNA reads TGTGCCAGCTCACCGAGGACTAGCGGGCCCTACCTGATTAAGCAGTACTTC. Looking up the rest from reference TRBV18 and TRBJ2-7 gives the full variable domain: NAGVMQNPRHLVRRRGQEARLRCSPMKGHSHVYWYRQLPEEGLKFMVYLQKENIIDESGMPKERFSAEFPKEGPSILRIQQVVRGDSAAYFCASSPRTSGPYLIKQYFGPGTRLTVT.

The V and J genes are TRBV7-2 and TRBJ1-4; perhaps TRBD1 as D (5 bases). The germline V gene has CDR1 SGHTA and CDR2 FQGNSA. V dropped 1 base and J dropped 0 bases, with 9 bases sitting between them. This CDR3 is built from 16 residues. The CDR3 is CASSLVWGATNEKLFF. In DNA form, the CDR3 reads TGTGCCAGCAGCTTAGTTTGGGGGGCAACTAATGAAAAACTGTTTTTT. Variable domain in full (rest from reference TRBV7-2 and TRBJ1-4): GAGVSQSPSNKVTEKGKDVELRCDPISGHTALYWYRQSLGQGLEFLIYFQGNSAPDKSGLPSDRFSAERTGGSVSTLTIQRTQQEDSAVYLCASSLVWGATNEKLFFGSGTQLSVL.

The table lists this clone with a count of one. The rearrangement uses TRBV7-2 and TRBJ2-7; the match to TRBD2 covers 11 bases. The J segment lost 0 bases and the V segment lost 5 bases, leaving 6 bases of the junction unmatched. The CDR3 is 16 residues long. CDR1 is SGHTA and CDR2 is FQGNSA in the germline V gene. CDR3 nucleotide sequence: TGTGCCAGCAGCCTAGGACTAGCGGGCTCCTCCTACGAGCAGTACTTC. It is translated as CASSLGLAGSSYEQYF.

The CDR3 is CASSPGTGGYNEQFF. CDR3 bases: TGTGCCAGCAGCCCCGGGACAGGGGGCTACAATGAGCAGTTCTTC. The genes are TRBV11-3 and TRBJ2-1; 11 bases are a match to TRBD1. CDR1 is SGHNT, CDR2 YENEEA, per germline. The CDR3 contains 15 residues. The junction had 3 bases not matched to a gene; V was cut back by 5 bases and J by 3 bases. The full variable domain, with the rest looked up from reference TRBV11-3 and TRBJ2-1, is EAGVVQSPRYKIIEKKQPVAFWCNPISGHNTLYWYLQNLGQGPELLIRYENEEAVDDSQLPKDRFSAERLKGVDSTLKIQPAELGDSAVYLCASSPGTGGYNEQFFGPGTRLTVL.

The V and J genes are TRBV4-1 and TRBJ2-7; tentatively, D is TRBD1 (6 bases). Per the germline V gene, CDR1 is MGHRA and CDR2 is YSYEKL. V dropped 1 base and J dropped 2 bases, with 9 bases sitting between them. CDR3 size: 14 residues. CDR3 DNA: TGCGCCAGCAGCCAAGGGACAGCTACCTACGAGCAGTACTTC. Translating it yields CASSQGTATYEQYF.